This TCR beta chain stems from a study of blood T cell repertoires in COVID-19. There are 15 residues in the CDR3. The trim removed 4 bases at V and 7 bases at J, leaving 5 bases unmatched. CDR1 is SGHDN, CDR2 FVKESK, per germline. The table came from immunoSEQ multiplex PCR; TCRdb's copy has only in-frame clones and leaves some out. Among around 94,000 clones listed, around 90% were seen once. The J gene is TRBJ1-6, the V gene TRBV14; TRBD1 matches 9 bases. The sequenced material came from peripheral blood. This TCR was sampled from a man over 45 with active COVID-19. The CDR3: CASSPPGTGNSPLHF. CDR3 DNA: TGTGCCAGCAGCCCGCCCGGGACAGGGAATTCACCCCTCCACTTT.